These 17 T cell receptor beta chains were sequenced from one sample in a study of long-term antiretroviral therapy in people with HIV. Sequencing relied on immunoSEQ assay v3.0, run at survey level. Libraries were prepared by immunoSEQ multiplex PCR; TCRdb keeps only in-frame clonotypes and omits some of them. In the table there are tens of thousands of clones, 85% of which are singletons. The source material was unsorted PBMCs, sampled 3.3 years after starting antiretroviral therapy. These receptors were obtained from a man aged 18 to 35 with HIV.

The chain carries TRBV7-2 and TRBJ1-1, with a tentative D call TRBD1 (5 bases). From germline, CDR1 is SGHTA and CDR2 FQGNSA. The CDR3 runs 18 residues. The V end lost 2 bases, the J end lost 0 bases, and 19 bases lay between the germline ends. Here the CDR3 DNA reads TGTGCCAGCAGCTTATGGGGGGGAGCTCTTACAATGAACACTGAAGCTTTCTTT. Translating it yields CASSLWGGALTMNTEAFF.

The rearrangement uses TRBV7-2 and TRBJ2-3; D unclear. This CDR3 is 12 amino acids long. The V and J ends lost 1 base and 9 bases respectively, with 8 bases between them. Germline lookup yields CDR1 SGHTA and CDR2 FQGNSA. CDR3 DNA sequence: TGTGCCAGCAGCTTAGAAGTGGGAACGCAGTATTTT. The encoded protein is CASSLEVGTQYF. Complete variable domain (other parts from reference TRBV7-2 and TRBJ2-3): GAGVSQSPSNKVTEKGKDVELRCDPISGHTALYWYRQSLGQGLEFLIYFQGNSAPDKSGLPSDRFSAERTGGSVSTLTIQRTQQEDSAVYLCASSLEVGTQYFGPGTRLTVL.

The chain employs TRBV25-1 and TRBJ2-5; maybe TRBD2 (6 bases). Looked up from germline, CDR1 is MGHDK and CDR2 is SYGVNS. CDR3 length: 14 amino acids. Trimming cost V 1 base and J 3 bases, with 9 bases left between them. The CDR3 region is CASSEWASEETQYF. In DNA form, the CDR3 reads TGTGCCAGCAGTGAATGGGCTAGCGAAGAGACCCAGTACTTC.

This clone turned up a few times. CDR3 loop: CASSLLQGPEQYF. The DNA of the CDR3 is TGTGCCAGCAGCTTATTACAAGGGCCCGAGCAGTACTTC. The V gene is TRBV7-6, the J gene TRBJ2-7; D remains ambiguous. Looked up from germline, CDR1 is SGHVS and CDR2 is FNYEAQ. V was pared by 2 bases and J by 6 bases, with 11 bases between. CDR3 length: 13 amino acids.

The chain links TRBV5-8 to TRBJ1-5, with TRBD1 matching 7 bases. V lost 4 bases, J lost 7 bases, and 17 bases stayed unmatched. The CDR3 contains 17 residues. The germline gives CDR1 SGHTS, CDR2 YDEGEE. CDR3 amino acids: CASSERDREWVDQPQHF. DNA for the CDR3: TGTGCCAGCAGCGAGAGGGACAGAGAGTGGGTGGACCAGCCCCAGCATTTT.

CDR3: CASSGTGEEAFF. The CDR3 DNA is TGTGCCAGCAGTGGGACAGGGGAAGAAGCTTTCTTT. The genes are TRBV28 and TRBJ1-1; 10 bases are shared with TRBD1. The CDR3 has 12 amino acids. Germline V gives CDR1 MDHEN, CDR2 SYDVKM. V dropped 5 bases and J dropped 8; count of bases not matched to a gene: 2. Combining the CDR3 with reference TRBV28 and TRBJ1-1 gives the whole variable domain DVKVTQSSRYLVKRTGEKVFLECVQDMDHENMFWYRQDPGLGLRLIYFSYDVKMKEKGDIPEGYSVSREKKERFSLILESASTNQTSMYLCASSGTGEEAFFGQGTRLTVV.

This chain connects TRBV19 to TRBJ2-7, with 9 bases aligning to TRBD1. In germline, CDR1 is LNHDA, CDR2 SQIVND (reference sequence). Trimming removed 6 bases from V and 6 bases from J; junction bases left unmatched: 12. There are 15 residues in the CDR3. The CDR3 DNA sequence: TGTGCCAGTAGGCCTCCGGGACAGGGTTGGGGCGAGCAGTACTTC. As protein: CASRPPGQGWGEQYF.

The CDR3 coding sequence is TGTGCCACCAGCAGAGTAGCGGTTCAAGAGACCCAGTACTTC. Its protein is CATSRVAVQETQYF. The genes are TRBV15 and TRBJ2-5; D may be TRBD2 (6 bases). V gave up 1 base and J gave up 2 bases, with 8 bases separating them. CDR1 and CDR2 from the germline V gene are LNHNV and YYDKDF (reference sequence). This CDR3 spans 14 amino acids.

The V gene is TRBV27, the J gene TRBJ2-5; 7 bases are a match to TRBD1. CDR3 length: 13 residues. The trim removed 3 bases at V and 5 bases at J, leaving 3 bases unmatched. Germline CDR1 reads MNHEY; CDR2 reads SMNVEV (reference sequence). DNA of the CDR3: TGTGCCAGCAGTTTGGGACAGCTGGAGACCCAGTACTTC. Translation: CASSLGQLETQYF.

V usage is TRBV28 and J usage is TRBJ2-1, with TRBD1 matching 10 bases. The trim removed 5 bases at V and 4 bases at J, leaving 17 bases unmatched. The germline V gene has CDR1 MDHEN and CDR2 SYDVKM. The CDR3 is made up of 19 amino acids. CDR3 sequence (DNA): TGTGCCAGCAGTCAACCGGGACAGGGGAATGTCGTTGTATACAATGAGCAGTTCTTC. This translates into CASSQPGQGNVVVYNEQFF.

CDR3 sequence (DNA): TGTGCCAGCAGCGCCGGGACAGGCGTCTACGAGCAGTACTTC. Its protein is CASSAGTGVYEQYF. This chain connects TRBV5-6 to TRBJ2-7; 8 bases align to TRBD1. The V gene end was trimmed by 4 bases and the J gene end by 3 bases; junction bases not matched to a gene: 6. Germline V gene sequence: CDR1 SGHDT, CDR2 YYEEEE. The CDR3 spans 14 residues. Looking up the rest from reference TRBV5-6 and TRBJ2-7 gives the full variable domain: DAGVTQSPTHLIKTRGQQVTLRCSPKSGHDTVSWYQQALGQGPQFIFQYYEEEERQRGNFPDRFSGHQFPNYSSELNVNALLLGDSALYLCASSAGTGVYEQYFGPGTRLTVT.

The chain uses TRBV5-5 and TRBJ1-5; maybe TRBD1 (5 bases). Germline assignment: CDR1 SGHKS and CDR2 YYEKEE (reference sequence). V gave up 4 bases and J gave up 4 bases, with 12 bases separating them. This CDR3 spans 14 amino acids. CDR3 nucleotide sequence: TGTGCCAGCAGCCTGGCAGGGTGGAATCAGCCCCAGCATTTT. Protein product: CASSLAGWNQPQHF.

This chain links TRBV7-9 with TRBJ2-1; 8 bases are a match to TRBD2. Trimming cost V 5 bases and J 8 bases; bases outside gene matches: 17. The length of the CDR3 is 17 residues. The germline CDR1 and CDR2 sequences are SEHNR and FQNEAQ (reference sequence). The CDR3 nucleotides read TGTGCCAGCAGCAGAACGCCGGGACTAGTATCACTCCATGAGCAGTTCTTC. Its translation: CASSRTPGLVSLHEQFF.

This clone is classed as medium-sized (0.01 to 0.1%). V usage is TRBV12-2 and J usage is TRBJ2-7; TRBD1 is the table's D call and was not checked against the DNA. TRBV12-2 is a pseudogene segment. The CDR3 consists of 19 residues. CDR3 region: CASRLAVTTPGQGSHEQYF. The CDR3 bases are TGTGCAAGTCGCTTAGCCGTCACTACACCGGGACAGGGGTCCCACGAGCAGTACTTC.

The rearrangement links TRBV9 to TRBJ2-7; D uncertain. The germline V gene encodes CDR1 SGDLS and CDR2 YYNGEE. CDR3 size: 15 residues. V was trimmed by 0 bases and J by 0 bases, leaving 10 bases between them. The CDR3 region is CASSVGARSSYEQYF. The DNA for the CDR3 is TGTGCCAGCAGCGTAGGGGCCAGGAGCTCCTACGAGCAGTACTTC.

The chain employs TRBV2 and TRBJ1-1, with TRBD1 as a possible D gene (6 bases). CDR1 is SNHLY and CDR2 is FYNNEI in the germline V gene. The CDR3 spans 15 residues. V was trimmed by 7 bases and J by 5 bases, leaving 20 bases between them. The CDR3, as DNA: TGTGCCAGCACATCAAGGGGCAGGGGAGGGACTGAAGCTTTCTTT. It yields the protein CASTSRGRGGTEAFF.

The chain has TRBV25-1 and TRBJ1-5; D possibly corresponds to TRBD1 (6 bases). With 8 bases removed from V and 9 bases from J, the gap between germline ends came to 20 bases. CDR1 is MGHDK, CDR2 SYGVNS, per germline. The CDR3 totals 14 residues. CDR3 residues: CASPRGVSEGPQHF. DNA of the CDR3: TGTGCCAGCCCGAGGGGGGTTTCGGAGGGGCCCCAGCATTTT.